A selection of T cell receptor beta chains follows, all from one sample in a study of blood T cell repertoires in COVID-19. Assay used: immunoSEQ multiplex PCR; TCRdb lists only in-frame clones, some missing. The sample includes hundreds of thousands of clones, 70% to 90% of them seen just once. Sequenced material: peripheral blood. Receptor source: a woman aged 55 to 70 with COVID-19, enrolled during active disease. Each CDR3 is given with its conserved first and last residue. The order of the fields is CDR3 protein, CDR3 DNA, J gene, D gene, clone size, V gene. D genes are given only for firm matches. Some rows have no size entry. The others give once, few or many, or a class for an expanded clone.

CDR3aa: CASNPTLLNTEAFF
CDR3nt: TGTGCCAGCAACCCGACACTTTTGAACACTGAAGCTTTCTTT
j_gene: TRBJ1-1
d_gene: NA
abundance: once
v_gene: TRBV6-2/TRBV6-3

CDR3aa: CASSIGGRLFGSPLHF
CDR3nt: TGTGCCAGTAGTATCGGAGGTCGGCTTTTTGGTTCACCCCTCCACTTT
j_gene: TRBJ1-6
d_gene: NA
abundance: NA
v_gene: TRBV19

CDR3aa: CASSLRGQSEAFF
CDR3nt: TGTGCCAGCAGTCTCAGGGGGCAGAGTGAAGCTTTCTTT
j_gene: TRBJ1-1
d_gene: TRBD1
abundance: few
v_gene: TRBV6-2/TRBV6-3

CDR3aa: CASSLTPGLGEQYF
CDR3nt: TGTGCCAGCAGCTTAACTCCAGGTCTGGGCGAGCAGTACTTC
j_gene: TRBJ2-7
d_gene: NA
abundance: NA
v_gene: TRBV7-3

CDR3aa: CASSLVSGMNTEAFF
CDR3nt: TGCGCCAGCAGCTTGGTATCAGGAATGAACACTGAAGCTTTCTTT
j_gene: TRBJ1-1
d_gene: NA
abundance: NA
v_gene: TRBV5-1

CDR3aa: CASSFSHSLNQPQHF
CDR3nt: TGTGCCAGCAGCTTTTCTCACAGTCTCAATCAGCCCCAGCATTTT
j_gene: TRBJ1-5
d_gene: NA
abundance: NA
v_gene: TRBV7-2

CDR3aa: CASSYGTGLSYTF
CDR3nt: TGTGCCAGCAGTTACGGGACAGGGTTGAGCTACACCTTC
j_gene: TRBJ1-2
d_gene: TRBD1
abundance: NA
v_gene: TRBV6-5

CDR3aa: CASSERGGASSPLHF
CDR3nt: TGCGCCAGCAGTGAGCGAGGAGGGGCCTCATCACCCCTCCACTTT
j_gene: TRBJ1-6
d_gene: NA
abundance: NA
v_gene: TRBV10-2

CDR3aa: CASSRLRDNNEQFF
CDR3nt: TGTGCCAGTAGTAGACTCCGGGACAACAATGAGCAGTTCTTC
j_gene: TRBJ2-1
d_gene: NA
abundance: NA
v_gene: TRBV19

CDR3aa: CASSLLAGALTDTQYF
CDR3nt: TGCGCCAGCAGCTTGCTAGCGGGGGCCCTCACAGATACGCAGTATTTT
j_gene: TRBJ2-3
d_gene: TRBD2
abundance: NA
v_gene: TRBV5-1

CDR3aa: CASSYSGVLSYEQYF
CDR3nt: TGTGCCAGCAGTTACTCCGGGGTGTTATCCTACGAGCAGTACTTC
j_gene: TRBJ2-7
d_gene: NA
abundance: NA
v_gene: TRBV6-5

CDR3aa: CASSPRGNTEAFF
CDR3nt: TGTGCCAGCAGCCCTCGGGGAAACACTGAAGCTTTCTTT
j_gene: TRBJ1-1
d_gene: NA
abundance: NA
v_gene: TRBV11-1

CDR3aa: CAFLSGGALEQFF
CDR3nt: TGTGCCTTCCTTAGCGGGGGGGCCCTTGAGCAGTTCTTC
j_gene: TRBJ2-1
d_gene: TRBD2
abundance: few
v_gene: TRBV30

CDR3aa: CASSLTGGYNSPLHF
CDR3nt: TGTGCCAGCAGCTTAACAGGGGGCTATAATTCACCCCTCCACTTT
j_gene: TRBJ1-6
d_gene: TRBD1
abundance: NA
v_gene: TRBV7-2

CDR3aa: CATRRTAAAYEQYF
CDR3nt: TGTGCCACCAGGCGCACAGCAGCCGCCTACGAGCAGTACTTC
j_gene: TRBJ2-7
d_gene: NA
abundance: NA
v_gene: TRBV6-6

CDR3aa: CASSFGGATDTQYF
CDR3nt: TGTGCCAGTTCCTTCGGGGGGGCCACAGATACGCAGTATTTT
j_gene: TRBJ2-3
d_gene: TRBD2
abundance: NA
v_gene: TRBV2

CDR3aa: CASGRSSSYNSPLHF
CDR3nt: TGTGCCAGCGGAAGGAGTAGCTCCTATAATTCACCCCTCCACTTT
j_gene: TRBJ1-6
d_gene: NA
abundance: NA
v_gene: TRBV6-4

CDR3aa: CASSLMGRPNTGELFF
CDR3nt: TGTGCCAGCAGCTTAATGGGGCGGCCGAACACCGGGGAGCTGTTTTTT
j_gene: TRBJ2-2
d_gene: NA
abundance: NA
v_gene: TRBV7-8

CDR3aa: CASSQQGNNYEQYF
CDR3nt: TGTGCCAGCAGTCAACAGGGGAACAACTACGAGCAGTACTTC
j_gene: TRBJ2-7
d_gene: TRBD1
abundance: NA
v_gene: TRBV3-1/TRBV3-2

CDR3aa: CASSFEVHGYTF
CDR3nt: TGTGCCAGCAGCTTCGAGGTTCATGGCTACACCTTC
j_gene: TRBJ1-2
d_gene: NA
abundance: NA
v_gene: TRBV7-9

CDR3aa: CASRKTGPHQPQHF
CDR3nt: TGTGCCAGCAGGAAGACAGGCCCCCATCAGCCCCAGCATTTT
j_gene: TRBJ1-5
d_gene: NA
abundance: NA
v_gene: TRBV28

CDR3aa: CASSQDRVSGSSYNEQFF
CDR3nt: TGTGCCAGCAGCCAAGATAGGGTTAGCGGGAGCTCCTACAATGAGCAGTTCTTC
j_gene: TRBJ2-1
d_gene: TRBD2
abundance: NA
v_gene: TRBV3-1/TRBV3-2

CDR3aa: CASSADRADGYTF
CDR3nt: TGTGCCAGCAGTGCGGACAGGGCGGATGGCTACACCTTC
j_gene: TRBJ1-2
d_gene: TRBD1
abundance: NA
v_gene: TRBV28

CDR3aa: CAIKGQGYNSPLHF
CDR3nt: TGTGCCATCAAAGGACAGGGGTATAATTCACCCCTCCACTTT
j_gene: TRBJ1-6
d_gene: TRBD1
abundance: NA
v_gene: TRBV10-3

CDR3aa: CASRKGTDNYGYTF
CDR3nt: TGTGCCAGCAGGAAAGGGACAGATAACTATGGCTACACCTTC
j_gene: TRBJ1-2
d_gene: TRBD1
abundance: NA
v_gene: TRBV6-5

CDR3aa: CASSAGGGDEQFF
CDR3nt: TGCGCCAGCAGTGCGGGAGGAGGGGATGAGCAGTTCTTC
j_gene: TRBJ2-1
d_gene: TRBD2
abundance: NA
v_gene: TRBV10-1

CDR3aa: CASGPTFGNTEAFF
CDR3nt: TGTGCCAGCGGTCCTACGTTCGGGAACACTGAAGCTTTCTTT
j_gene: TRBJ1-1
d_gene: NA
abundance: NA
v_gene: TRBV3-1/TRBV3-2

CDR3aa: CASSLLLGAREQYF
CDR3nt: TGCGCCAGCAGCTTGTTGTTGGGGGCGCGCGAGCAGTACTTC
j_gene: TRBJ2-7
d_gene: NA
abundance: NA
v_gene: TRBV5-1

CDR3aa: CASSNRTGALNTGELFF
CDR3nt: TGTGCCAGCTCAAATCGGACAGGGGCTTTAAACACCGGGGAGCTGTTTTTT
j_gene: TRBJ2-2
d_gene: TRBD1
abundance: NA
v_gene: TRBV18

CDR3aa: CASSPRQGREETQYF
CDR3nt: TGTGCCAGCAGCCCCAGACAGGGCCGGGAAGAGACCCAGTACTTC
j_gene: TRBJ2-5
d_gene: TRBD1
abundance: NA
v_gene: TRBV3-1/TRBV3-2

CDR3aa: CASSSRLAGGSDTQYF
CDR3nt: TGTGCCAGCAGCTCCAGACTAGCGGGGGGCTCAGATACGCAGTATTTT
j_gene: TRBJ2-3
d_gene: TRBD2
abundance: NA
v_gene: TRBV7-9

CDR3aa: CASSLVRGPINNEQFF
CDR3nt: TGTGCCAGCAGCTTGGTGCGGGGGCCAATTAACAATGAGCAGTTCTTC
j_gene: TRBJ2-1
d_gene: NA
abundance: NA
v_gene: TRBV5-5

CDR3aa: CASSQAGSRVRVEQFF
CDR3nt: TGTGCCAGCAGCCAGGCCGGGTCCCGAGTTAGAGTTGAGCAGTTCTTC
j_gene: TRBJ2-1
d_gene: NA
abundance: NA
v_gene: TRBV3-1/TRBV3-2

CDR3aa: CASSPLSEPYGYTF
CDR3nt: TGTGCCAGCTCACCACTAAGTGAGCCCTATGGCTACACCTTC
j_gene: TRBJ1-2
d_gene: NA
abundance: NA
v_gene: TRBV18

CDR3aa: CASSLSPGNPYEQYF
CDR3nt: TGTGCCAGCAGCTTGTCCCCAGGGAACCCCTACGAGCAGTACTTC
j_gene: TRBJ2-7
d_gene: NA
abundance: NA
v_gene: TRBV7-6

CDR3aa: CASSRGGAEGNTIYF
CDR3nt: TGTGCCAGCAGCCGAGGGGGGGCGGAAGGAAACACCATATATTTT
j_gene: TRBJ1-3
d_gene: NA
abundance: NA
v_gene: TRBV5-4

CDR3aa: CASSWDRSSYEQYF
CDR3nt: TGTGCCAGCAGTTGGGACAGGAGCTCCTACGAGCAGTACTTC
j_gene: TRBJ2-7
d_gene: TRBD1
abundance: NA
v_gene: TRBV6-5

CDR3aa: CASSLEGQAYYEQYF
CDR3nt: TGTGCCAGCAGCTTAGAAGGACAGGCCTATTACGAGCAGTACTTC
j_gene: TRBJ2-7
d_gene: TRBD1
abundance: once
v_gene: TRBV7-2

CDR3aa: CASSLVSEGSYEQYF
CDR3nt: TGCGCCAGCAGCTTGGTATCTGAAGGGAGCTACGAGCAGTACTTC
j_gene: TRBJ2-7
d_gene: NA
abundance: NA
v_gene: TRBV5-1

CDR3aa: CASSIGGRGRGANVLTF
CDR3nt: TGTGCCAGTAGTATAGGGGGACGCGGGAGAGGGGCCAACGTCCTGACTTTC
j_gene: TRBJ2-6
d_gene: TRBD2
abundance: NA
v_gene: TRBV19

CDR3aa: CATSRARQGASQPQHF
CDR3nt: TGTGCCACCAGCAGAGCTCGACAGGGGGCAAGTCAGCCCCAGCATTTT
j_gene: TRBJ1-5
d_gene: TRBD1
abundance: NA
v_gene: TRBV15

CDR3aa: CASSRPNRDSLFF
CDR3nt: TGTGCCAGTAGTCGACCCAACCGGGACAGTCTGTTCTTC
j_gene: TRBJ2-1
d_gene: TRBD1
abundance: NA
v_gene: TRBV19

CDR3aa: CASSPQGRSDQPQHF
CDR3nt: TGTGCCAGCAGCCCCCAGGGGCGCTCGGATCAGCCCCAGCATTTT
j_gene: TRBJ1-5
d_gene: NA
abundance: few
v_gene: TRBV7-3

CDR3aa: CASSPSFGRELFF
CDR3nt: TGTGCCAGCAGCCCGTCTTTTGGGCGAGAGCTGTTTTTT
j_gene: TRBJ2-2
d_gene: NA
abundance: NA
v_gene: TRBV11-1

CDR3aa: CASSLGGRNFYTF
CDR3nt: TGTGCCAGCAGCTTAGGAGGGCGGAATTTCTACACCTTC
j_gene: TRBJ1-2
d_gene: NA
abundance: NA
v_gene: TRBV7-9

CDR3aa: CASSPDRGINTGELFF
CDR3nt: TGTGCCAGCAGTCCCGACAGGGGGATAAACACCGGGGAGCTGTTTTTT
j_gene: TRBJ2-2
d_gene: TRBD1
abundance: NA
v_gene: TRBV27

CDR3aa: CASSGWYGTGTDNEQFF
CDR3nt: TGTGCCAGCAGCGGTTGGTATGGGACAGGGACCGACAATGAGCAGTTCTTC
j_gene: TRBJ2-1
d_gene: TRBD1
abundance: once
v_gene: TRBV5-6

CDR3aa: CASSLEWETYGYTF
CDR3nt: TGTGCCAGCAGCTTAGAGTGGGAGACATATGGCTACACCTTC
j_gene: TRBJ1-2
d_gene: NA
abundance: NA
v_gene: TRBV7-2

CDR3aa: CASSSRGAQGTLYGYTF
CDR3nt: TGTGCCAGCAGTTCCCGCGGGGCCCAGGGCACCCTCTATGGCTACACCTTC
j_gene: TRBJ1-2
d_gene: NA
abundance: NA
v_gene: TRBV28

CDR3aa: CASSRYSFDMSTEAFF
CDR3nt: TGTGCCAGCAGCCGATACTCCTTCGACATGAGCACTGAAGCTTTCTTT
j_gene: TRBJ1-1
d_gene: NA
abundance: NA
v_gene: TRBV4-2

CDR3aa: CASSLGGTGAIGANVLTF
CDR3nt: TGTGCCAGCAGCCTAGGAGGGACAGGGGCTATTGGGGCCAACGTCCTGACTTTC
j_gene: TRBJ2-6
d_gene: TRBD1
abundance: few
v_gene: TRBV7-8

CDR3aa: CASSLVTGYEQYF
CDR3nt: TGTGCCAGCAGTTTAGTTACAGGGTACGAGCAGTACTTC
j_gene: TRBJ2-7
d_gene: NA
abundance: NA
v_gene: TRBV12-3/TRBV12-4

CDR3aa: CASSWTGAGGNTIYF
CDR3nt: TGTGCCAGCAGCTGGACAGGGGCAGGTGGAAACACCATATATTTT
j_gene: TRBJ1-3
d_gene: TRBD1
abundance: NA
v_gene: TRBV5-6

CDR3aa: CASSVPGWYSNEKLFF
CDR3nt: TGCGCCAGCAGTGTACCAGGGTGGTACTCAAATGAAAAACTGTTTTTT
j_gene: TRBJ1-4
d_gene: NA
abundance: few
v_gene: TRBV10-1

CDR3aa: CASTLRPGQTNYGYTF
CDR3nt: TGTGCCAGCACCTTGCGACCTGGACAGACTAACTATGGCTACACCTTC
j_gene: TRBJ1-2
d_gene: NA
abundance: once
v_gene: TRBV7-2

CDR3aa: CASSLAEGSKETQYF
CDR3nt: TGTGCCAGCAGCTTAGCGGAGGGGAGTAAAGAGACCCAGTACTTC
j_gene: TRBJ2-5
d_gene: NA
abundance: NA
v_gene: TRBV13

CDR3aa: CASSFPGQGGYGYTF
CDR3nt: TGTGCCAGCAGCTTCCCGGGACAGGGCGGCTATGGCTACACCTTC
j_gene: TRBJ1-2
d_gene: TRBD1
abundance: NA
v_gene: TRBV7-9

CDR3aa: CASRAAGSPNQPQHF
CDR3nt: TGTGCCAGCAGAGCCGCGGGGTCCCCCAATCAGCCCCAGCATTTT
j_gene: TRBJ1-5
d_gene: NA
abundance: many
v_gene: TRBV6-5

CDR3aa: CASSFGQGQETQYF
CDR3nt: TGTGCCAGCAGCTTCGGGCAGGGCCAAGAGACCCAGTACTTC
j_gene: TRBJ2-5
d_gene: NA
abundance: NA
v_gene: TRBV7-9